This entry describes one T cell receptor (beta chain). Sequencing used immunoSEQ multiplex PCR; TCRdb keeps in-frame clones, though not all of them. The sample records approximately 16,000 clones, 86% being singletons. The ends lost 2 bases at V and 0 bases at J; junction bases unmatched: 7. The germline V gene encodes CDR1 GTSNPN and CDR2 SVGIG (reference sequence). The CDR3 spans 15 residues. The data originate from a study of blood T cell repertoires in COVID-19. The sample comprised peripheral blood. This sequence was found in a man in his 60s with acute or convalescent COVID-19. The chain employs TRBV30 and TRBJ2-7; 7 bases line up with TRBD1. CDR3 nucleotides: TGTGCCTGGAGTCAGCCGGGACAGAGCTCCTACGAGCAGTACTTC. This sequence encodes CAWSQPGQSSYEQYF.